This T cell receptor (beta chain) was retrieved from a study of a mutant IDH1 vaccine in newly diagnosed glioma. Across the study: The treated group averaged 40.4 years old and was 62.5% male, 37.5% female. Antecedent treatment encompassed radiotherapy, temozolomide, or their combination; the majority received both.

Study findings and constraints: With respect to changes in top peripheral T cell clonotypes, pseudoprogression seemed unrelated.

Noted time point: baseline, week 1 (first vaccination visit). As for treatment: pre-vaccination baseline after standard-of-care therapy. Every donor had a new WHO grade 3 or 4 astrocytoma that was IDH1-mutant, with loss of nuclear ATRX. This clone was found once. What it binds is not known. CDR1 and CDR2 (germline): WNHNN, SYGVQD (reference sequence). This CDR3 spans 15 amino acids. Trimming cost V 3 bases and J 2 bases, with 11 bases left between them. TCRdb's copy holds only in-frame clones and misses some; the assay was immunoSEQ multiplex PCR. The data contain about 59,000 clones, 75% to 95% of them singletons.

This chain links TRBV10-1 with TRBJ1-3, with D tentatively TRBD1 (5 bases). The sequence was collected from a man aged 50-59 years with glioma. This sample comprised PBMCs, obtained from a glioma patient treated with radiotherapy, temozolomide or both. CDR3 amino acids: CASSEDMGPGNTIYF. As DNA, the CDR3 is TGCGCCAGCAGTGAAGACATGGGACCTGGAAACACCATATATTTT.